These 10 T cell receptor beta chains originate from one sample sequenced in a study of T cell repertoires in cytomegalovirus infection (dated by TCRdb to between 2018 and 2020). The reads were generated on an Illumina HiSeq 1500. TCRdb itself trimmed the public reads at Q25 with fastp, ran MiXCR and retained productive beta chains. Records with the same CDR3 protein are collapsed into one entry carrying the most frequent genes and DNA. The sample contains 700,000 to 950,000 distinct CDR3 sequences, 30% to 35% of them found a single time. Jointly, the top ten make up 12% of the sample. Per the publication, the treatment or condition label means: in vitro stimulation with specific CMV peptide epitopes to enrich CMV-specific T cells. For these TCRs, the target antigens are not known. Source: cultured CD8+ T cells from PBMCs, taken from culture after CMV antigen stimulation. These TCRs come from a human donor in good health (CMV status not recorded). Some clones in this sample may be carry-over from other donors' samples.

The rearrangement links TRBV7-6 to TRBJ1-6; TRBD1 might be the D (6 bases). V lost 5 bases and J lost 7, with 18 bases in between. Germline CDR1 is SGHVS and CDR2 is FNYEAQ. The CDR3 is 16 residues long. The CDR3 reads CASSRPAGARNSPLHF. The CDR3 DNA follows: TGTGCCAGCAGCCGGCCTGCGGGGGCTAGGAATTCACCCCTCCACTTT.

This clonotype was recorded a few times. The chain carries TRBV19 and TRBJ2-1; D not resolved. The ends were cut back, 3 bases at V and 4 bases at J, with 7 bases in the middle. The CDR3 is 13 residues long. Germline values: CDR1 LNHDA, CDR2 SQIVND (reference sequence). CDR3 sequence: CASSISGYNEQFF. The CDR3, as DNA: TGTGCCAGTAGTATCTCCGGGTACAATGAGCAGTTCTTC.

This clonotype was seen more than once but under ten times. CDR3 residues: CASRPGGGPTEAFF. CDR3 DNA: TGTGCCAGCAGGCCCGGGGGGGGTCCTACTGAAGCTTTCTTT. V and J are TRBV6-6 and TRBJ1-1; D may be TRBD1 (5 bases). V lost 6 bases to trimming and J lost 5 bases, with 16 bases between them. CDR3 size: 14 residues. The germline V gene has CDR1 MNHNY and CDR2 SVGAGI (reference sequence).

The chain employs TRBV7-8 and TRBJ2-5, with 11 bases that match TRBD2. Trimming at V came to 3 bases and at J to 5 bases, leaving 14 bases not matched to a gene. The CDR3 has 18 residues. Germline V gene data show CDR1 as SGHVS and CDR2 as FQNEAQ. The CDR3 reads CASSLETLLAGEDETQYF. CDR3 DNA sequence: TGTGCCAGCAGCTTGGAAACCCTACTAGCGGGGGAGGATGAGACCCAGTACTTC.

There are a few counts of this clonotype. CDR3 residues: CASSPWGGDNIQYF. The CDR3 coding sequence is TGTGCCAGCAGCCCCTGGGGGGGGGACAACATTCAGTACTTC. The genes are TRBV7-2 and TRBJ2-4, with 7 bases aligning to TRBD2. Germline CDR1 and CDR2: SGHTA and FQGNSA. V was clipped by 5 bases and J by 7 bases; unmatched bases: 8. The CDR3 runs 14 residues.

This clonotype was counted between two and nine times. This CDR3 reads CASSFGVGEDYGYTF. In DNA form, the CDR3 reads TGTGCCAGCAGTTTCGGAGTCGGGGAGGACTATGGCTACACCTTC. V gene TRBV7-9 combines with J gene TRBJ1-2; D call uncertain. The length of the CDR3 is 15 residues. CDR1 SEHNR and CDR2 FQNEAQ come from the germline V gene (reference sequence). The ends were cut back, 6 bases at V and 3 bases at J, with 17 bases in the middle.

This clonotype has more than one count but fewer than ten. The gene calls are TRBV7-9 and TRBJ1-2, with D tentatively TRBD1 (5 bases). CDR1 and CDR2 from the germline V gene are SEHNR and FQNEAQ (reference sequence). CDR3 length: 14 residues. The V end lost 6 bases, the J end lost 9 bases, and 20 bases lay between the germline ends. The CDR3 DNA follows: TGTGCCAGCAGGCCAGGGACTGGGATTTTAAGCTACACCTTC. Protein sequence: CASRPGTGILSYTF.

This rearrangement joins TRBV2 to TRBJ2-3; TRBD2 agrees at 7 bases. Germline V gives CDR1 SNHLY, CDR2 FYNNEI. V was pared by 7 bases and J by 3 bases, with 7 bases of the junction left unmatched. The CDR3 loop spans 14 amino acids. CDR3 residues: CASKEQGGTDTQYF. The DNA for the CDR3 is TGTGCCAGCAAGGAGCAGGGAGGGACAGATACGCAGTATTTT.

This clonotype was seen ten or more times. The rearrangement links TRBV12-3 or TRBV12-4 to TRBJ2-1, with D unresolved. V was trimmed by 1 base and J by 2 bases, leaving 6 bases between them. The CDR3 runs to 14 residues. The CDR3 nucleotides are TGTGCCAGCAGTTTAGGTAGAACCTACAATGAGCAGTTCTTC. Translating gives CASSLGRTYNEQFF.

The table lists this clonotype with a few counts. The chain uses TRBV7-6 and TRBJ2-7; D is possibly TRBD2 (6 bases). Germline values: CDR1 SGHVS, CDR2 FNYEAQ. The CDR3 is 14 amino acids. Between the trimmed V and J ends, which lost 5 bases and 0 bases, there was a span of 11 bases. CDR3 nucleotide sequence: TGTGCCAGCAGCCGGCTAGCGAACTCCTACGAGCAGTACGTC. It encodes CASSRLANSYEQYV.